This TCR beta chain appears in the sequencing data of a study of T cell repertoires in cytomegalovirus infection (dated by TCRdb to between 2019 and 2020). A note on the overall study: Peptide stimulations targeted recently identified HLA-C-restricted CMV epitopes, whose presentation resists viral immunomodulation, together with well-studied HLA-B-restricted epitopes. The HLA type of each donor mattered for the analysis, because public TCR beta signatures pointed to carriage of CMV infection along with the matching HLA type.

What the study reported, not specific to this receptor: Cumulative frequency of public TCR beta family members discriminated carriers of CMV infection plus the relevant HLA type in this cohort and an independent approximately 350-donor cohort. The ex vivo response was dominated by HLA-C-restricted CMV-specific TCR beta clonotypes, and the single most frequent clonotype in two of eight donors was supplied by these HLA-C-restricted clonotypes.

TCRdb lists the instrument as Illumina HiSeq 1500. TCRdb reprocessed the public reads (quality trimming at Q25 with fastp, clone calling with MiXCR) and kept in-frame beta chains. Rows merge per CDR3 protein into single entries with the most common DNA and genes. Counted in this sample were 250,000 to 400,000 distinct CDR3 sequences; roughly 25% of them appeared once. The ten largest clones represent roughly 14% of the sample. Explained via the paper, the treatment or condition label denotes: in vitro stimulation with specific CMV peptide epitopes to enrich CMV-specific T cells. Trimming takes 4 bases off V and 2 bases off J; junction bases not matched to a gene: 2. The CDR3 has 14 amino acids, counting the end cysteine and phenylalanine. Only the CDR3 portion is preserved as DNA: 42 bases, with reading frame beginning at the first base. Taken from the germline V gene, the CDR1 and CDR2 loops are MNHEY and SVGAGI.

This clonotype was seen only a few times. It lacks a known antigen. No per-base quality is available; no much larger clone lies one base away. The source is a human donor in good health (CMV status not recorded). Some clones in this sample may be carry-over from other donors' samples. The rearranged chain carries TRBV6-5 and TRBJ2-1; 7 junctional bases match TRBD2. The sample in question was cultured PBMCs, obtained from culture after CMV antigen stimulation. This receptor carries the CDR3 CASSSGGTYNEQFF. At the DNA level, the sequence is TGTGCCAGCAGTTCCGGGGGGACCTACAATGAGCAGTTCTTC.